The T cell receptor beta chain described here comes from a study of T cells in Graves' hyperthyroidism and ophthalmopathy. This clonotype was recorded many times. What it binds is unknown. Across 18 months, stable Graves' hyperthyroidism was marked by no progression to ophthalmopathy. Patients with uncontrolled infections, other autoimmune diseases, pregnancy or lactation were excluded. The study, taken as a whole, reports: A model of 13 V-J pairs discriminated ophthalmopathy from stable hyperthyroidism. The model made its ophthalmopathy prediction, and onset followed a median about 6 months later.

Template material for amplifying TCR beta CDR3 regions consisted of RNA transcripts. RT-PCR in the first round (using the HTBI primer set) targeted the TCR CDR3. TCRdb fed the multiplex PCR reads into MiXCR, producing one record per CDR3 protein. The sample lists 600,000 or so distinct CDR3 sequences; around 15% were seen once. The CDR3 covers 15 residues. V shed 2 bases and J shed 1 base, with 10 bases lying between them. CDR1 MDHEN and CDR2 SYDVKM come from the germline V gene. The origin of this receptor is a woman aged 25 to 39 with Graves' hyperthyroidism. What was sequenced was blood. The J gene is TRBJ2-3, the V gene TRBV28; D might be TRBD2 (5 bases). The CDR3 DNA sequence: TGTGCCAGCAGTTTAAGACTAACCGGCACAGATACGCAGTATTTT. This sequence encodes CASSLRLTGTDTQYF.